The 20 T cell receptor beta chains below all came from one sample that was sequenced in a study of blood T cell repertoires in COVID-19. Clones were sequenced by immunoSEQ multiplex PCR, and TCRdb holds only the in-frame ones, with some missing. The top ten hold 4.3% of the sample, which has 110,000 to 150,000 clones, around nine tenths seen once. Sample: peripheral blood. The receptors were sampled from a woman in her thirties or forties with acute or convalescent COVID-19.

V and J are TRBV7-2 and TRBJ2-5, with 15 nucleotides matching TRBD2. V lost 4 bases, J lost 2 bases, and 2 bases stayed unmatched. The CDR3 is 16 residues long. Germline-derived CDR1 and CDR2 are SGHTA and FQGNSA. The CDR3 sequence is CASSSGLAGGQETQYF. CDR3 nucleotides: TGTGCCAGCAGCTCCGGACTAGCGGGAGGGCAAGAGACCCAGTACTTC.

This clone was detected only a few times. The V gene is TRBV6-2 or TRBV6-3, the J gene TRBJ2-1; D gene ambiguous. V was shortened by 2 bases and J by 8 bases, with 7 bases between the two germline ends. Germline CDR1 MNHEY, CDR2 SVGEGT. The CDR3 has 12 amino acids. CDR3 nucleotides: TGTGCCAGCAGTTACGGCGGTTATGAGCAGTTCTTC. This codes for CASSYGGYEQFF.

This chain uses TRBV6-6 with TRBJ2-3; TRBD1 is a possible D gene (5 bases). The CDR3 totals 15 residues. Germline V CDR1 and CDR2: MNHNY, SVGAGI (reference sequence). Trimming took off 2 bases at V and 2 bases at J, with 11 bases between the two ends. The CDR3 sequence: CASSYVGQPTDTQYF. The CDR3 nucleotides are TGTGCCAGCAGTTACGTGGGGCAGCCCACAGATACGCAGTATTTT.

This clone occurred once. The chain carries TRBV5-8 and TRBJ1-5; the D gene is possibly TRBD1 (5 bases). V was cut by 4 bases and J by 3 bases, with 11 bases left in between. From germline, CDR1 is SGHTS and CDR2 YDEGEE. CDR3 length: 14 amino acids. CDR3 in amino acids: CASSRGGYNQPQHF. CDR3 nucleotides: TGTGCCAGCAGCCGGGGGGGGTACAATCAGCCCCAGCATTTT.

V is TRBV24-1 and J is TRBJ2-3, with 8 bases fitting TRBD1. V shed 8 bases, J shed 2 bases, and the junction held 8 bases outside the gene matches. The CDR3 has 15 residues. CDR1 is KGHDR and CDR2 is SFDVKD in the germline V gene. CDR3 DNA: TGTGCCACCATAGAAAGGACAGGGAACACAGATACGCAGTATTTT. Protein: CATIERTGNTDTQYF.

V gene TRBV18 combines with J gene TRBJ1-1; a weak D match, TRBD1 (6 bases). The CDR3 covers 15 residues. Per germline, CDR1 KGHSH and CDR2 LQKENI. V shed 0 bases and J shed 8 bases, with 16 bases lying between them. The CDR3 DNA is TGTGCCAGCTCACCACCCAACTACAGGGCGCCCGAAGCTTTCTTT. Translating gives CASSPPNYRAPEAFF.

The chain carries TRBV7-2 and TRBJ1-5; TRBD1 matches 10 bases. From germline, CDR1 is SGHTA and CDR2 FQGNSA. J lost 5 bases, V lost 5 bases, and 9 bases had no gene match. The CDR3 covers 16 residues. The CDR3 DNA sequence: TGTGCCAGCAGCCCCGGACAGGGGGGTGCCGATCAGCCCCAGCATTTT. Amino acid sequence: CASSPGQGGADQPQHF.

This chain uses TRBV5-1 with TRBJ1-1; unclear D gene. The CDR3 runs 15 residues. From germline, CDR1 is SGHRS and CDR2 YFSETQ. Trimming stripped 1 base from V and 2 bases from J, with 12 bases between. The CDR3 is CASSLSATGNTEAFF. The CDR3, as DNA: TGCGCCAGCAGCTTGTCGGCAACGGGAAACACTGAAGCTTTCTTT.

The chain uses TRBV2 and TRBJ1-5; no reliable D call. With 6 bases removed from V and 9 bases from J, the gap between germline ends came to 9 bases. CDR1 is SNHLY, CDR2 FYNNEI, per germline. The CDR3 length is 11 residues. Here the CDR3 reads CASRSGGPQHF. For the CDR3, the DNA is TGTGCCAGCAGGAGCGGAGGGCCCCAGCATTTT.

This clone was detected a few times. CDR3 sequence (DNA): TGCAGCGTTGAATTGGGGATCGGGAACGAGCAGTACTTC. Translating gives CSVELGIGNEQYF. The chain has TRBV29-1 and TRBJ2-7; maybe TRBD2 (5 bases). CDR1 is SQVTM, CDR2 ANQGSEA, per germline. CDR3 size: 13 residues. Trimming removed 2 bases from V and 5 bases from J, with 13 bases in between.

The rearrangement uses TRBV3-1 (or the pseudogene TRBV3-2) and TRBJ2-3; 8 nucleotides line up with TRBD2. The CDR3 is 17 residues long. Germline V CDR1 and CDR2: LGHDT, YNNKEL (reference sequence). The J segment lost 0 bases and the V segment lost 2 bases, leaving 7 bases of the junction unmatched. The CDR3 reads CASSQLGASGSTDTQYF. In DNA form, the CDR3 reads TGTGCCAGCAGCCAATTAGGGGCTAGCGGGAGCACAGATACGCAGTATTTT.

This rearrangement joins TRBV3-1 (or the pseudogene TRBV3-2) to TRBJ2-1; D gene unclear. Germline CDR1 and CDR2: LGHDT and YNNKEL (reference sequence). The CDR3 runs to 13 residues. Between the trimmed V and J ends, which lost 0 bases and 9 bases, there was a span of 9 bases. The CDR3 DNA follows: TGTGCCAGCAGCCAAGATCCTGGCCGTGAGCAGTTCTTC. It yields the protein CASSQDPGREQFF.

The chain recombines TRBV3-1 (or the pseudogene TRBV3-2) with TRBJ1-4; 7 bases map to TRBD1. Germline CDR1 LGHDT, CDR2 YNNKEL (reference sequence). The CDR3 is 12 amino acids. V was pared by 4 bases and J by 8 bases, with 1 base of the junction left unmatched. The CDR3 region is CASSPRGEKLFF. In DNA form, the CDR3 reads TGTGCCAGCAGCCCCAGGGGGGAAAAACTGTTTTTT.

This chain joins TRBV6-5 and TRBJ1-4; TRBD1 aligns across 8 bases. The CDR3 is made up of 14 amino acids. The V and J ends lost 8 bases and 4 bases, in that order; junction bases with no gene match: 6. Germline lookup yields CDR1 MNHEY and CDR2 SVGAGI. CDR3 in amino acids: CASHRGTINEKLFF. CDR3 sequence (DNA): TGTGCCAGCCACAGGGGGACAATTAATGAAAAACTGTTTTTT.

The CDR3: CASSTRDTYNSPLHF. In DNA, the CDR3 is TGTGCCAGTAGTACCAGGGACACCTATAATTCACCCCTCCACTTT. This chain connects TRBV19 to TRBJ1-6, with D perhaps TRBD1 (6 bases). Germline loops: CDR1 LNHDA, CDR2 SQIVND (reference sequence). V dropped 4 bases and J dropped 2 bases, with 9 bases sitting between them. The CDR3 sequence is 15 residues long.

The chain couples TRBV6-5 to TRBJ1-2; 8 positions match TRBD1. The CDR3 runs 13 residues. J gave up 4 bases and V 6 bases, and 4 bases lay outside the gene matches. Germline lookup yields CDR1 MNHEY and CDR2 SVGAGI. DNA of the CDR3: TGTGCCAGCAGAGGGGACAGGTCCTATGGCTACACCTTC. Translation: CASRGDRSYGYTF.

The chain is built from TRBV14 and TRBJ1-2, with a weak D call TRBD1 (5 bases). CDR3 length: 15 residues. V was trimmed by 1 base and J by 4 bases, leaving 13 bases between them. In germline, CDR1 is SGHDN, CDR2 FVKESK. The CDR3, as DNA: TGTGCCAGCAGCCAAGCGGAAGGGGTGGGCTATGGCTACACCTTC. This codes for CASSQAEGVGYGYTF.

The V and J genes are TRBV24-1 and TRBJ1-1; the match to TRBD1 covers 10 bases. The CDR3 loop spans 13 amino acids. Germline CDR1 is KGHDR and CDR2 is SFDVKD. With V trimmed by 2 bases and J by 7 bases, 0 bases remained unmatched. The CDR3 region is CATSDWTGGEAFF. CDR3 nucleotide sequence: TGTGCCACCAGTGATTGGACAGGGGGTGAAGCTTTCTTT.

There are a few counts of this clone. This chain uses TRBV5-8 with TRBJ1-4; maybe TRBD1 (6 bases). This CDR3 is built from 13 residues. The germline V gene encodes CDR1 SGHTS and CDR2 YDEGEE. V was cut by 5 bases and J by 6 bases, with 11 bases left in between. CDR3 DNA: TGTGCCAGCAGTTCCGGACAGTATGAAAAACTGTTTTTT. It codes for CASSSGQYEKLFF.

The rearrangement joins TRBV13 to TRBJ1-2; 9 nucleotides line up with TRBD1. With V trimmed by 5 bases and J by 4 bases, 11 bases remained unmatched. From germline, CDR1 is PRHDT and CDR2 FYEKMQ (reference sequence). The CDR3 consists of 16 residues. CDR3 in amino acids: CASSARTGERLYGYTF. CDR3 bases: TGTGCCAGCAGCGCCCGGACAGGGGAACGGCTCTATGGCTACACCTTC.